What follows are 8 T cell receptor beta chains derived from one specimen sequenced in a study of regulatory T cells in long-lasting Graves disease. According to the study, TCR beta libraries were built with iRepertoire HTBI primers and CDR3-region Arm-PCR. TCRdb reprocessed the multiplex PCR reads with MiXCR, giving one entry per CDR3 protein. The sample has about 620,000 distinct CDR3 sequences; roughly 15% are singletons. Time point given: newly diagnosed GD, antithyroid drugs for less than 3 months. The TCR library was prepared using RNA isolated from PBMCs. The same specimen was also included in a second study, on T cells in Graves' hyperthyroidism and ophthalmopathy.

This specimen consisted of peripheral blood mononuclear cells (PBMCs), obtained at new diagnosis, from a patient treated with antithyroid drugs. These receptors were obtained from a woman in her 30s with Graves disease.

This clonotype turned up a few times. The chain has TRBV19 and TRBJ2-7, with D perhaps matching TRBD1 (6 bases). Germline CDR1 reads LNHDA; CDR2 reads SQIVND (reference sequence). The ends were cut back, 5 bases at V and 2 bases at J, with 13 bases in the middle. This CDR3 is built from 14 residues. DNA for the CDR3: TGTGCCAGTAGTGCCGGTCGGACAGCCTACGAGCAGTACTTC. Encoded protein: CASSAGRTAYEQYF. The whole variable domain, filled in from reference TRBV19 and TRBJ2-7, reads DGGITQSPKYLFRKEGQNVTLSCEQNLNHDAMYWYRQDPGQGLRLIYYSQIVNDFQKGDIAEGYSVSREKKESFPLTVTSAQKNPTAFYLCASSAGRTAYEQYFGPGTRLTVT.

The chain recombines TRBV6-1 with TRBJ2-7; the match to TRBD2 covers 7 bases. CDR1 is MNHNS, CDR2 SASEGT, per germline. This CDR3 is built from 15 residues. The V segment lost 6 bases and the J segment 3 bases; nucleotides outside the gene matches: 11. The chain's CDR3 is CASSRPLATHYEQYF. In DNA, the CDR3 is TGTGCCAGCAGCCGCCCACTAGCGACCCACTACGAGCAGTACTTC.

This clonotype was seen many times. The V call is TRBV28, the J call TRBJ2-1; possible D gene TRBD2, 5 bases. CDR1 is MDHEN, CDR2 SYDVKM, per germline. Trimming removed 5 bases at V and 8 bases at J, with 25 bases between. The CDR3 spans 17 residues. CDR3 sequence: CASSPSPWRRRTDEQFF. The CDR3, as DNA: TGTGCCAGCAGTCCATCCCCTTGGCGGAGGAGAACAGATGAGCAGTTCTTC.

This clonotype was found many times. This sequence joins TRBV6-1 and TRBJ1-1; D remains ambiguous. Trimming shortened V by 6 bases and J by 4 bases, and 12 bases separated the two germline ends. Germline assignment: CDR1 MNHNS and CDR2 SASEGT. This CDR3 comprises 13 residues. The CDR3 DNA sequence: TGTGCCAGCAGGAACCTTCTGGCCACTGAAGCTTTCTTT. As protein: CASRNLLATEAFF.

This clonotype was detected ten times or more. The rearrangement links TRBV20-1 to TRBJ1-1; 9 positions match TRBD1. The CDR3 covers 19 residues. V lost 0 bases, J lost 0 bases, and 14 bases stayed unmatched. Germline V lookup: CDR1 DFQATT, CDR2 SNEGSKA (reference sequence). As DNA, the CDR3 is TGCAGTGCTAGAGATCAACTCGCACAGGGGGCGGCCATGAACACTGAAGCTTTCTTT. This encodes CSARDQLAQGAAMNTEAFF.

The chain recombines TRBV6-1 with TRBJ1-1; no clear D. Germline V gives CDR1 MNHNS, CDR2 SASEGT. There are 12 residues in the CDR3. The CDR3 nucleotides are TGTGCTACCCTCCCGCCGAACACTGAAGCTTTCTTT. Protein: CATLPPNTEAFF.

The chain uses TRBV19 and TRBJ2-3, with 7 bases lining up with TRBD1. Germline-derived CDR1 and CDR2 are LNHDA and SQIVND (reference sequence). V gave up 6 bases and J gave up 3 bases; unmatched junction bases: 3. The CDR3 loop spans 13 amino acids. CDR3 protein: CASSIQGTDTQYF. The CDR3 DNA reads TGTGCCAGTAGCATACAGGGGACAGATACGCAGTATTTT.

The chain uses TRBV5-1 and TRBJ2-5; D not resolved. Germline CDR1 reads SGHRS; CDR2 reads YFSETQ. This CDR3 contains 17 residues. Trimming removed 2 bases at V and 2 bases at J, with 19 bases between. The CDR3 DNA follows: TGCGCCAGCAGCTTCGGCCAGGCTAAAGTGGGGCAAGAGACCCAGTACTTC. Translating it yields CASSFGQAKVGQETQYF.